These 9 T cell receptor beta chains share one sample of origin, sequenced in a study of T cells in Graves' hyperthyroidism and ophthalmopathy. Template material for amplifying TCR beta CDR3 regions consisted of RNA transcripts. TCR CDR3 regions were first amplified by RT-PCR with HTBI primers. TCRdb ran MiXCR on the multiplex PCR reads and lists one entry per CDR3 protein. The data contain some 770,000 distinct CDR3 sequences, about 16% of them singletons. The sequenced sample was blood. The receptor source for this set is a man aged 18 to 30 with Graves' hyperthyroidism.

DNA for the CDR3: TGTGCCTGGACCCCTAGAGGACAGTTCTACAATGAGCAGTTCTTC. This translates into CAWTPRGQFYNEQFF. V gene TRBV30 combines with J gene TRBJ2-1; a possible D gene is TRBD1 (6 bases). Germline V gene data show CDR1 as GTSNPN and CDR2 as SVGIG (reference sequence). Trimming cost V 4 bases and J 3 bases, with 16 bases left between them. The CDR3 covers 15 residues.

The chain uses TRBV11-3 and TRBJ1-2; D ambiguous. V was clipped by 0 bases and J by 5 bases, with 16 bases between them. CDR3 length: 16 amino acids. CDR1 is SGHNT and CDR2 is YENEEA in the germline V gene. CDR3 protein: CASSLDGLEPGYGYTF. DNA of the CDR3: TGTGCCAGCAGCTTAGACGGGCTCGAACCCGGGTATGGCTACACCTTC. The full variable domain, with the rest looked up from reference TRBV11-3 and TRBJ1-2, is EAGVVQSPRYKIIEKKQPVAFWCNPISGHNTLYWYLQNLGQGPELLIRYENEEAVDDSQLPKDRFSAERLKGVDSTLKIQPAELGDSAVYLCASSLDGLEPGYGYTFGSGTRLTVV.

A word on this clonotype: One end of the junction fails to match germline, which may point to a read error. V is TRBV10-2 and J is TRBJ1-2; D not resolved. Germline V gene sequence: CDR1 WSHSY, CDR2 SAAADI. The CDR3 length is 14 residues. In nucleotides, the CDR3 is TGCGCCAGCAGTGAATTAGAGAGGAGCCCTGGCTACATCTTC. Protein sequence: CASSELERSPGYIF.

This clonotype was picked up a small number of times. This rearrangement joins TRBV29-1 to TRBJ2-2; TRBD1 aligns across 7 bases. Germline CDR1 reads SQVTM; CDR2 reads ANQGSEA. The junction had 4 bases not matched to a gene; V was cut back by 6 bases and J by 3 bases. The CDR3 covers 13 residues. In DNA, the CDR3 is TGCAGCGTAGGACAGGACTACACCGGGGAGCTGTTTTTT. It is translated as CSVGQDYTGELFF.

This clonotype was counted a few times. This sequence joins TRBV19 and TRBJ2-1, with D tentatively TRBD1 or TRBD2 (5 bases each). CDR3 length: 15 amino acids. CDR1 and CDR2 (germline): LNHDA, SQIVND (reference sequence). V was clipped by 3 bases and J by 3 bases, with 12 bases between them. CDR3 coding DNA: TGTGCCAGTAGTATGGACGGGACCCACTACAATGAGCAGTTCTTC. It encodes CASSMDGTHYNEQFF.

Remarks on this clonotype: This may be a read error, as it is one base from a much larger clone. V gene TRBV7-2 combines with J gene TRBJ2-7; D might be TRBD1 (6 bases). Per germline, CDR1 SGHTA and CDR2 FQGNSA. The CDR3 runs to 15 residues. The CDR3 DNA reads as TGTGCCGGCAGCTTTTTACGGACAGCCACCTACGAGCAGTACTTC. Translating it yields CAGSFLRTATYEQYF.

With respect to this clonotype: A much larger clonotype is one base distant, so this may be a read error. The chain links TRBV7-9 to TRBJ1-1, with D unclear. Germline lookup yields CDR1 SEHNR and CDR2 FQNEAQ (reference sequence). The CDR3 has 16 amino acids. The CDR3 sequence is CANSLRSREMNTEAFF. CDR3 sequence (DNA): TGTGCCAACAGCTTAAGATCTCGTGAGATGAACACTGAAGCTTTCTTT.

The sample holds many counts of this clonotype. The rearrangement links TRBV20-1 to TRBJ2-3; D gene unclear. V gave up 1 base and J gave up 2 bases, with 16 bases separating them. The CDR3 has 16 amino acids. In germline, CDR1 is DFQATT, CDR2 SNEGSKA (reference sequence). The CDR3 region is CSARVATGGNTDTQYF. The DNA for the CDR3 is TGCAGTGCTAGAGTGGCCACTGGTGGTAACACAGATACGCAGTATTTT.

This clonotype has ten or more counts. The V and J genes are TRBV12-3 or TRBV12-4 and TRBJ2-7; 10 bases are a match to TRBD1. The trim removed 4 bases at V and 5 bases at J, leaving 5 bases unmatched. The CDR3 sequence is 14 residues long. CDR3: CASSSRDRGNEQYF. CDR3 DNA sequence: TGTGCCAGCAGTTCCAGGGACAGGGGCAACGAGCAGTACTTC.